A selection of T cell receptor beta chains follows, all from one sample in a study of CD8 T cells in Susac syndrome. TCRdb re-derived calls from the immunoSEQ multiplex PCR reads in MiXCR, one entry per CDR3 protein. The sample yields about 300,000 distinct CDR3 sequences, about nine tenths seen once. The sequencing sample was made of CD8+ T cells from PBMCs. The receptors come from a human donor with multiple sclerosis. Each CDR3 is given without its conserved first and last residue.

V gene	CDR3 protein
TRBV11-2	ASSRMTDTQY
TRBV20-1	SATGTVHNEQF
TRBV7-6	ASSLARSWDGRTDTQY
TRBV28	ASSSWTSGRLNEQY
TRBV27	ASSLLAAEGSDTQY
TRBV6-5	ASSSVLGPDEQF
TRBV11-2	ASSHLPGGIAYEQY
TRBV4-2	ASSQDGQGAWINEKLF
TRBV6-2/TRBV6-3	ASTLDGLNQPQH
TRBV6-2/TRBV6-3	ASTLAEGGLGTDTQY
TRBV27	ASSIRGPSTYEQY
TRBV7-2	ASSLAASVSSYNEQF
TRBV27	ASSLSGEGVEETQY
TRBV7-8	ASSPGQGFLGNQPQH
TRBV6-6	ASSPTEKETQY
TRBV6-2/TRBV6-3	SSGTGGNQPQH
TRBV5-1	ASSLTGFAEAF
TRBV7-2	ASTQPPNSPLH
TRBV4-3	ASSQDQASGSYNEQF
TRBV20-1	SARDPEGGLEEQY
TRBV20-1	SANQDSSYEQY
TRBV6-4	ATIDYGSGEQF
TRBV6-5	ASSPTRSYNEQF
TRBV9	ASSQWGSYNEQF
TRBV14	ASSQDPSGRWDNEQF
TRBV6-5	ASSFYPTGGANTGELF
TRBV15	ATRQGDSNQPQH
TRBV29-1	SADRAYTNTQY
TRBV30	AWSNSGTYGELF
TRBV12-3/TRBV12-4	ASSTFGGSGADTQY
TRBV5-6	ASSLRLGGSDTQY
TRBV6-1	ASSEEGGGPFEQF
TRBV7-6	ASSLVGGGAGDTQY
TRBV12-3/TRBV12-4	ASSVLVVGQDNYGYT
TRBV28	ASSGLGANQPQH
TRBV11-2	ASSPGVAQRETQY
TRBV27	ASSLYGPVSGTGSYEQY
TRBV29-1	SGEGDPRYLYNEQF
TRBV20-1	SASYTGGNSNQPQH
TRBV28	ASSFMGVLAVNTGELF
TRBV12-3/TRBV12-4	ASSFVGLDEQF
TRBV11-3	ASSLTGSGNTIY
TRBV6-1	ASSSGMDTGELF
TRBV7-8	ASSLWDPLMVQF
TRBV6-1	ASSPDPYNSPLH
TRBV19	ASSPGGGNTEAF
TRBV4-3	ASSQGGQANEQF
TRBV28	ASSDLLPGQRRETQY
TRBV27	ASSSRGVTDTQY
TRBV6-6	ASSYWSADTQY
TRBV20-1	SASGANVDTQY
TRBV6-5	ASTADKNYGYT